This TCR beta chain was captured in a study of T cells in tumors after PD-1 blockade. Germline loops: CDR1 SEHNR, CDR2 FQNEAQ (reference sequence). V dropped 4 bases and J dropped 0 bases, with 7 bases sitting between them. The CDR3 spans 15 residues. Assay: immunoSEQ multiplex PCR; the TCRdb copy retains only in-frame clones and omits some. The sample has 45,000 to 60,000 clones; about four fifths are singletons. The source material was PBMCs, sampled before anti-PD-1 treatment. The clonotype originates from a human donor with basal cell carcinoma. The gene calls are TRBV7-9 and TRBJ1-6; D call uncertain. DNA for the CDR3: TGTGCCAGCAGCTCCACTCGCTCCTATAATTCACCCCTCCACTTT. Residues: CASSSTRSYNSPLHF.